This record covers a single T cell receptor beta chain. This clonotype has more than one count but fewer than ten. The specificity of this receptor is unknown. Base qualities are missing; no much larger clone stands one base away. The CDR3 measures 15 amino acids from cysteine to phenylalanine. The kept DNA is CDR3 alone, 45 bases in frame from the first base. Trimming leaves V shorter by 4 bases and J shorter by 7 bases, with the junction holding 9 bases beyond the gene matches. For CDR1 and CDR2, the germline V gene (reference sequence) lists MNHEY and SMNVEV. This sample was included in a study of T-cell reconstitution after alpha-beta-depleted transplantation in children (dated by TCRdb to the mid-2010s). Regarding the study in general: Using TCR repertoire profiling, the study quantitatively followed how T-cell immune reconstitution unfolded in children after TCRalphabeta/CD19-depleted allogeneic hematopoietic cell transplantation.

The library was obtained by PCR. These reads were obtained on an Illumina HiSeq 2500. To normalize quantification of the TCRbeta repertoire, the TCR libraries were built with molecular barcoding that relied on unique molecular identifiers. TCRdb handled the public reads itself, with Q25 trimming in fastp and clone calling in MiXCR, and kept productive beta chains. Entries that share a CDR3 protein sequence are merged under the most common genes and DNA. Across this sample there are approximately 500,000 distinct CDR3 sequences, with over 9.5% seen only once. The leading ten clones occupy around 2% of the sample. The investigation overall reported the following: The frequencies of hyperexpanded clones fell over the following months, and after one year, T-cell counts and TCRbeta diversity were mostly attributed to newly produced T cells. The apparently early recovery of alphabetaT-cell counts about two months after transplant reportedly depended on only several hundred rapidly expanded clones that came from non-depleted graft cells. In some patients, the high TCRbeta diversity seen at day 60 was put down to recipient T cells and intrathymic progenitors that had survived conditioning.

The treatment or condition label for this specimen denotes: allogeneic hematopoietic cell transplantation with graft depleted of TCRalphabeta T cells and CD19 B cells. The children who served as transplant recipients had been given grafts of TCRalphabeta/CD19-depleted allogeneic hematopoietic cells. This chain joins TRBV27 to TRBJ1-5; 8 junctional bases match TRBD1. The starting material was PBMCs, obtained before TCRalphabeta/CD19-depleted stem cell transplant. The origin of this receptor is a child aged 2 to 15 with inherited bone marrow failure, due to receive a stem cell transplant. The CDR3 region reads CASSSLGQGGQPQHF. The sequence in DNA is TGTGCCAGCAGTTCCCTAGGACAGGGCGGGCAGCCCCAGCATTTT.